The 9 T cell receptor beta chains below come from one sample, sequenced in a study of T-cell reconstitution after alpha-beta-depleted transplantation in children. The authors prepared the TCRbeta library with unique molecular identifiers. TCRdb fed the PCR reads into MiXCR, producing one record per CDR3 protein. The sample holds some 530,000 distinct CDR3 sequences, approximately 12% seen once. The specimen was PBMCs from the stem cell graft donor, collected from the stem cell graft. The receptors here all came from a human donor who donated a stem cell graft to a child with combined immunodeficiency.

This clonotype was seen at least ten times. V is TRBV6-2 or TRBV6-3 and J is TRBJ1-5, with TRBD1 identical over 7 bases. The CDR3 spans 13 residues. J gave up 4 bases and V 6 bases, and 3 bases lay outside the gene matches. Germline values: CDR1 MNHEY, CDR2 SVGEGT. Written as DNA, the CDR3 is TGTGCCAGCAGCGACAGGGATAATCAGCCCCAGCATTTT. Residues: CASSDRDNQPQHF.

This clonotype has just a few counts. The rearrangement joins TRBV7-2 to TRBJ1-1, with D hard to call. The CDR3 has 13 amino acids. Germline V CDR1 and CDR2: SGHTA, FQGNSA. V was cut by 3 bases and J by 2 bases, with 7 bases left in between. As DNA, the CDR3 is TGTGCCAGCAGCTTCCGGTCTAACACTGAAGCTTTCTTT. It is translated as CASSFRSNTEAFF.

This sequence joins TRBV4-3 and TRBJ1-3; D uncertain. The germline gives CDR1 LGHNA, CDR2 YSLEER. Trimming took 6 bases from V and 0 from J, leaving 12 bases between them. The CDR3 sequence is 15 residues long. In DNA form, the CDR3 reads TGCGCCAGCAGTAAAAGCCAGAACTCTGGAAACACCATATATTTT. Protein product: CASSKSQNSGNTIYF.

The chain is built from TRBV7-2 and TRBJ1-1; D remains ambiguous. CDR1 and CDR2 from the germline V gene are SGHTA and FQGNSA. CDR3 length equals 14 residues. Trimming took off 1 base at V and 5 bases at J, with 11 bases between the two ends. CDR3 coding DNA: TGTGCCAGCAGCTTAGGGACCACGGGAACTGAAGCTTTCTTT. Translated, it gives CASSLGTTGTEAFF.

This clonotype was observed at least ten times. V usage is TRBV5-8 and J usage is TRBJ2-1; D remains ambiguous. The CDR3 has 17 amino acids. The V gene lost 4 bases and the J gene lost 0 bases, with 17 bases spanning the gap. In germline, CDR1 is SGHTS, CDR2 YDEGEE. The CDR3 region is CASSTLGGADSYNEQFF. The CDR3 DNA reads TGTGCCAGCAGCACCCTAGGTGGAGCTGACTCCTACAATGAGCAGTTCTTC.

In this sample, this clonotype turned up many times. This rearrangement joins TRBV5-1 to TRBJ2-7; 7 positions agree with TRBD1. The CDR3 has 15 amino acids. Germline V gene sequence: CDR1 SGHRS, CDR2 YFSETQ. J was trimmed by 2 bases and V by 3 bases; bases with no gene match: 8. CDR3 sequence (DNA): TGCGCCAGCAGCTACCTAGGACAGGTACCCTACGAGCAGTACTTC. It is translated as CASSYLGQVPYEQYF.

The chain links TRBV7-2 to TRBJ2-5, with D possibly TRBD2 on 6 matching bases. Between the trimmed V and J ends, which lost 6 bases and 1 base, there was a span of 15 bases. In germline, CDR1 is SGHTA, CDR2 FQGNSA. The CDR3 spans 15 residues. CDR3 region: CASSVIRGSQETQYF. In DNA, the CDR3 is TGTGCCAGCAGTGTAATCCGGGGGAGCCAAGAGACCCAGTACTTC.

This clonotype was observed many times. The chain has TRBV5-1 and TRBJ2-1; 7 nucleotides agree with TRBD2. The CDR3 is made up of 15 amino acids. V shed 2 bases and J 8 bases; nucleotides not matched to a gene: 10. Germline loops: CDR1 SGHRS, CDR2 YFSETQ. The CDR3 DNA reads as TGCGCCAGCAGCTTCCAGGTGGGAGGGCCCTATGAGCAGTTCTTC. This codes for CASSFQVGGPYEQFF.

This clonotype was observed at least ten times. The genes are TRBV20-1 and TRBJ2-7, with TRBD2 identical over 12 bases. Germline trimming cut 0 bases from V and 4 bases from J; bases unmatched to any gene: 7. Germline V gene lookup returns CDR1 DFQATT and CDR2 SNEGSKA (reference sequence). The CDR3 runs to 16 residues. CDR3 loop: CSARDPSTSGSYEQYF. The CDR3 nucleotides are TGCAGTGCTAGAGATCCCTCGACTAGCGGGAGTTACGAGCAGTACTTC.